The subject of this entry is one TCR beta chain. The target antigen is unknown. The donors were in the approximately 120-subject validation cohort; that cohort was separate from the roughly 700-subject first cohort. This entry comes from a study of cytomegalovirus exposure and HLA in healthy donors. Study background: The 120 or so validation repertoires and the roughly 670 first-cohort repertoires shared a platform, a later analysis reported.

Measured with immunoSEQ multiplex PCR; TCRdb has only the in-frame clones, and not every one. Among around 400,000 clones listed, roughly 85% were seen once. The germline V gene encodes CDR1 SGHVS and CDR2 FNYEAQ. V dropped 0 bases and J dropped 7 bases, with 10 bases sitting between them. The CDR3 covers 14 residues. Study results and caveats: Researchers reported that a few CMV-associated chains were confirmed in vitro as CMV antigen-specific. The authors listed 150 or so TCR beta chains as cytomegalovirus-associated.

This receptor was taken from a woman aged 18-35 years in good health and CMV-seronegative. The V call is TRBV7-6, the J call TRBJ2-1; tentative D call: TRBD1 (6 bases). The specimen was PBMCs. The CDR3 protein is CASSLAAGANEQFF. The CDR3 coding sequence is TGTGCCAGCAGCTTAGCGGCAGGGGCAAATGAGCAGTTCTTC.